The source of this T cell receptor beta chain is a study of T cell responses to AZD1222 COVID-19 vaccine. General study points: Seropositive AZD1222 recipients at baseline numbered only five or six.

Germline CDR1 is LNHDA and CDR2 is SQIVND (reference sequence). V dropped 7 bases and J dropped 5; count of bases not matched to a gene: 8. The CDR3 runs 13 residues. A single count supports this clone. Its matching antigen is unknown. Here immunoSEQ multiplex PCR was the method, and the copy in TCRdb shows in-frame clones only, minus some. The data hold about 100,000 clones, with approximately 87% observed a single time. The sample was peripheral blood, taken on day 0 of AZD1222 vaccination. The chain combines TRBV19 with TRBJ2-7, with TRBD1 matching 7 bases. The clonotype comes from an adult in good health. CDR3: CASTRTGLDEQYF. The CDR3 DNA is TGTGCCAGTACCAGGACAGGCCTGGACGAGCAGTACTTC.